A single sample is the source of the 30 T cell receptor beta chains below, sequenced in a study of shared clonotypes between healthy human individuals. Some clones are missing from TCRdb's copy, which holds only in-frame ones; the method was immunoSEQ multiplex PCR. Altogether around 530,000 clones are present, 70% to 80% being singletons, with the ten largest covering more than 10%. The specimen was PBMCs. These TCRs come from a woman in her 40s in good health. Some clones in this sample may be carry-over from other donors' samples.

This clone came up a few times. V is TRBV29-1 and J is TRBJ1-1; the D gene is possibly TRBD1 (5 bases). V gave up 4 bases and J gave up 1 base, with 19 bases separating them. The CDR3 loop spans 16 amino acids. Germline assignment: CDR1 SQVTM and CDR2 ANQGSEA. CDR3 in amino acids: CSVAFRWGVRNTEAFF. The CDR3 nucleotides are TGCAGCGTTGCCTTTCGCTGGGGGGTTAGGAACACTGAAGCTTTCTTT.

For the CDR3, the DNA is TGTGCCAGCTCTAATGGACAGAGCTCCTACGAGCAGTACTTC. Amino acids: CASSNGQSSYEQYF. This chain links TRBV27 with TRBJ2-7, with TRBD1 as a possible D gene (6 bases). The CDR3 is 14 amino acids. Per the germline V gene, CDR1 is MNHEY and CDR2 is SMNVEV (reference sequence). V gave up 8 bases and J gave up 0 bases, with 14 bases separating them.

The rearrangement links TRBV7-7 to TRBJ2-5; maybe TRBD1 (6 bases). V gave up 3 bases and J gave up 1 base, with 18 bases separating them. This CDR3 has 17 amino acids. Germline assignment: CDR1 SSHAT and CDR2 FNYEAQ (reference sequence). The DNA for the CDR3 is TGTGCCAGCAGCTTGAGCGGAACCCCGACAGGCCAAGAGACCCAGTACTTC. Residues: CASSLSGTPTGQETQYF.

This clone was seen a handful of times. The V gene is TRBV10-2, the J gene TRBJ2-2; the D is unclear. V lost 4 bases to trimming and J lost 6 bases, with 12 bases between them. The germline V gene has CDR1 WSHSY and CDR2 SAAADI. This CDR3 has 14 residues. CDR3 in amino acids: CASSVNPRSGELFF. Here the CDR3 DNA reads TGCGCCAGCAGTGTGAACCCTCGGTCCGGGGAGCTGTTTTTT.

Of note for this clone: A much larger clone sits a single nucleotide away, making a read error possible. The CDR3: CASSLGGDEQFF. The CDR3 DNA is TGTGCCAGCAGCTTAGGGGGCGATGAGCAGTTCTTC. This sequence joins TRBV11-3 and TRBJ2-1, with D perhaps TRBD1 (5 bases). The CDR3 runs to 12 residues. CDR1 SGHNT and CDR2 YENEEA come from the germline V gene. V was pared by 1 base and J by 8 bases, with 6 bases between.

V and J are TRBV27 and TRBJ2-7; TRBD1 agrees at 7 bases. Germline trimming cut 4 bases from V and 1 base from J; bases unmatched to any gene: 16. Germline values: CDR1 MNHEY, CDR2 SMNVEV (reference sequence). The CDR3 extends over 18 amino acids. CDR3 sequence: CASSSNSGGPVPSYEQYF. The DNA for the CDR3 is TGTGCCAGCAGTTCTAACTCAGGGGGACCAGTACCTTCCTACGAGCAGTACTTC.

This clone was seen a few times. The rearrangement links TRBV6-4 to TRBJ2-5, with 10 bases aligning to TRBD2. CDR1 and CDR2 (germline): MRHNA, SNTAGT. With 5 bases clipped from V and 5 bases from J, the junction kept 8 bases outside the gene matches. This CDR3 has 15 residues. The chain's CDR3 is CASSLELAGVETQYF. CDR3 nucleotides: TGTGCCAGCAGTTTAGAGCTAGCGGGAGTTGAGACCCAGTACTTC.

The J gene is TRBJ1-5, the V gene TRBV29-1; 12 positions agree with TRBD1. V lost 4 bases, J lost 11 bases, and 12 bases stayed unmatched. Germline V gene data show CDR1 as SQVTM and CDR2 as ANQGSEA. CDR3 length equals 15 residues. The CDR3 bases are TGCAGCGTTGTTTCGTCTAGTGGGACAGGGGGCACCCAGCATTTT. It translates to CSVVSSSGTGGTQHF.

V gene TRBV18 combines with J gene TRBJ2-5, with no clear D. The CDR3 has 12 amino acids. Trimming pared 6 bases from V and 5 bases from J, leaving 10 bases between. Germline values: CDR1 KGHSH, CDR2 LQKENI. DNA for the CDR3: TGTGCCAGCTCTATAGTGTCGGAGACCCAGTACTTC. This sequence encodes CASSIVSETQYF.

The chain joins TRBV11-2 to TRBJ2-7; TRBD2 matches at 8 bases. V trimming: 6 bases; J trimming: 2 bases; junction bases outside the gene matches: 9. Germline-derived CDR1 and CDR2 are SGHAT and FQNNGV. The CDR3 length is 15 residues. Here the CDR3 DNA reads TGTGCCAGCAGACCGATAGCGGGAAGAGCCTACGAGCAGTACTTC. Protein: CASRPIAGRAYEQYF.

This CDR3 is CASRPQGFGNQPQHF. DNA for the CDR3: TGTGCCAGCAGACCACAGGGGTTCGGGAATCAGCCCCAGCATTTT. The genes are TRBV7-2 and TRBJ1-5; 7 bases align to TRBD1. Trimming took 6 bases from V and 4 from J; bases not matched to a gene: 9. CDR1 and CDR2 (germline): SGHTA, FQGNSA. The CDR3 is made up of 15 amino acids.

The chain combines TRBV18 with TRBJ1-2; D is unresolved. V lost 2 bases, J lost 0 bases, and 13 bases lay in between. The CDR3 sequence is 16 residues long. The V gene's germline CDR1 is KGHSH and CDR2 LQKENI. DNA for the CDR3: TGTGCCAGCTCACCAAATGGGCCAGCGACTAACTATGGCTACACCTTC. This gives the protein CASSPNGPATNYGYTF.

In regard to this clone: With a far larger clone one base away, a read error is the likely cause. The CDR3 nucleotides read TGTGCCAGCAGCGTAGCCTATAGTGGCGAGGTCTCCTACAATGAGCAGTTCTTC. Its protein is CASSVAYSGEVSYNEQFF. The chain recombines TRBV9 with TRBJ2-1; D uncertain. Germline CDR1 and CDR2: SGDLS and YYNGEE. The CDR3 runs 18 residues. V was clipped by 0 bases and J by 0 bases, with 16 bases between them.

The V gene is TRBV6-1, the J gene TRBJ2-7; D unresolved. V lost 7 bases and J lost 2, with 6 bases in between. In germline, CDR1 is MNHNS, CDR2 SASEGT. The CDR3 runs to 11 residues. Here the CDR3 reads CASTLAYEQYF. CDR3 DNA sequence: TGTGCCAGCACCCTAGCCTACGAGCAGTACTTC.

The V gene is TRBV19, the J gene TRBJ2-3, with 12 bases lining up with TRBD2. V lost 6 bases, J lost 4 bases, and 11 bases stayed unmatched. Germline CDR1 LNHDA, CDR2 SQIVND (reference sequence). The CDR3 runs 17 residues. CDR3 nucleotide sequence: TGTGCCAGTAGCAAAGCCCGACTAGCGGGAGCCGCAGATACGCAGTATTTT. Translation: CASSKARLAGAADTQYF.

The chain carries TRBV19 and TRBJ1-5, with D perhaps matching TRBD1 (5 bases). CDR1 and CDR2 from the germline V gene are LNHDA and SQIVND (reference sequence). V shed 5 bases and J shed 0 bases, with 8 bases lying between them. This CDR3 is built from 14 residues. The CDR3 sequence is CASSGRDSNQPQHF. The CDR3 coding sequence is TGTGCCAGTAGTGGCAGGGATAGCAATCAGCCCCAGCATTTT.

The chain combines TRBV10-3 with TRBJ2-1; D is perhaps TRBD2 (6 bases). The CDR3 is 16 residues long. Germline values: CDR1 ENHRY, CDR2 SYGVKD. Trimming pared 4 bases from V and 1 base from J, leaving 14 bases between. CDR3 protein: CAISGTGEPSYNEQFF. CDR3 sequence (DNA): TGTGCCATCAGTGGGACGGGGGAGCCTTCCTACAATGAGCAGTTCTTC.

The V and J genes are TRBV29-1 and TRBJ1-3, with no clear D. The CDR3 sequence is 12 residues long. V lost 5 bases, J lost 0 bases, and 5 bases lay in between. Per the germline V gene, CDR1 is SQVTM and CDR2 is ANQGSEA. CDR3 in amino acids: CSVSISGNTIYF. The CDR3 DNA reads as TGCAGCGTTAGTATCTCTGGAAACACCATATATTTT.

A word on this clone: With a much larger clone just one base away, this may be a read error. This CDR3 fails to terminate in the conserved phenylalanine or tryptophan, so it likely reflects a read error. The CDR3 coding sequence is TGTGCCAGCAGGGGAGGGCCAGCTCGAAACTATGGCTACACCCTC. Translated: CASRGGPARNYGYTL. The rearrangement links TRBV9 to TRBJ1-2; D remains unclear. The CDR3 runs 15 residues. Germline V gene lookup returns CDR1 SGDLS and CDR2 YYNGEE. The V gene lost 5 bases and the J gene lost 2 bases, with 16 bases spanning the gap.

The chain employs TRBV28 and TRBJ1-5; D not resolved. V lost 3 bases, J lost 3 bases, and 9 bases lay in between. The germline V gene has CDR1 MDHEN and CDR2 SYDVKM. This CDR3 contains 14 residues. As DNA, the CDR3 is TGTGCCAGCAGTTTCGAACAGTTCAATCAGCCCCAGCATTTT. It is translated as CASSFEQFNQPQHF. Supplemented by reference TRBV28 and TRBJ1-5, the full variable domain reads DVKVTQSSRYLVKRTGEKVFLECVQDMDHENMFWYRQDPGLGLRLIYFSYDVKMKEKGDIPEGYSVSREKKERFSLILESASTNQTSMYLCASSFEQFNQPQHFGDGTRLSIL.

In its sample, this clone was seen a few times. V and J are TRBV2 and TRBJ2-2; D possibly uses TRBD1 or TRBD2 (5 bases each). Trimming removed 6 bases at V and 4 bases at J, with 18 bases between. CDR3 length: 16 residues. CDR1 and CDR2 (germline): SNHLY, FYNNEI. The CDR3 sequence is CASSDRGARGTGELFF. The CDR3 DNA is TGTGCCAGCAGCGACCGGGGCGCCCGAGGCACCGGGGAGCTGTTTTTT.

This clone was detected ten times or more. J is TRBJ1-2 and V is TRBV5-1; D perhaps matches TRBD1 (6 bases). The germline gives CDR1 SGHRS, CDR2 YFSETQ. This CDR3 contains 13 residues. Trimming removed 2 bases at V and 8 bases at J, with 13 bases between. The CDR3 bases are TGCGCCAGCAGCTTTACAGGGCCTTCCGGCTACACCTTC. Protein sequence: CASSFTGPSGYTF.

This chain connects TRBV28 to TRBJ2-7, with a tentative D call TRBD1 (8 bases). Germline V gene data show CDR1 as MDHEN and CDR2 as SYDVKM. This CDR3 has 15 amino acids. Trimming removed 5 bases at V and 3 bases at J, with 17 bases between. In DNA, the CDR3 is TGTGCCAGCAGTATCCACAGGGGGGGCCTCTACGAGCAGTACTTC. Protein sequence: CASSIHRGGLYEQYF.

The DNA for the CDR3 is TGTGCCAGCAGCACATTACAGGGTTGGGACACTGAAGCTTTCTTT. Translation gives CASSTLQGWDTEAFF. V usage is TRBV5-5 and J usage is TRBJ1-1; D may be TRBD1 (6 bases). Trimming removed 4 bases at V and 3 bases at J, with 16 bases between. CDR1 is SGHKS, CDR2 YYEKEE, per germline (reference sequence). The CDR3 is made up of 15 amino acids.

The chain carries TRBV5-6 and TRBJ2-2, with 8 bases fitting TRBD1. CDR1 and CDR2 from the germline V gene are SGHDT and YYEEEE. The CDR3 length is 16 residues. Unmatched junction bases numbered 4, after V lost 3 bases and J lost 0 bases. CDR3 in DNA: TGTGCCAGCAGCTCGCTACAGGGGGCGAACACCGGGGAGCTGTTTTTT. Translation gives CASSSLQGANTGELFF.

This clone has a single count. The chain uses TRBV2 and TRBJ2-5, with D unclear. The length of the CDR3 is 13 residues. The V gene lost 4 bases and the J gene lost 1 base, with 7 bases spanning the gap. Germline V CDR1 and CDR2: SNHLY, FYNNEI. The CDR3 DNA is TGTGCCAGCAGTGTACCAGCCCAAGAGACCCAGTACTTC. It codes for CASSVPAQETQYF.

The V gene is TRBV28, the J gene TRBJ2-7; D is undetermined. This CDR3 comprises 13 residues. V lost 6 bases and J 3 bases, leaving 12 bases between the germline ends. The germline gives CDR1 MDHEN, CDR2 SYDVKM. The CDR3 DNA sequence: TGTGCCAGCAGGCCGTTCGGGCTCTACGAGCAGTACTTC. Its protein is CASRPFGLYEQYF.

In its sample, this clone was seen a few times. This chain uses TRBV14 with TRBJ2-3, with 7 bases that match TRBD2. The CDR3 is made up of 14 amino acids. The J segment lost 5 bases and the V segment lost 4 bases, leaving 6 bases of the junction unmatched. CDR1 is SGHDN, CDR2 FVKESK, per germline. Written as DNA, the CDR3 is TGTGCCAGCAGCCCCCGACTAGCCGGAGATACGCAGTATTTT. It codes for CASSPRLAGDTQYF. Combining the CDR3 with reference TRBV14 and TRBJ2-3 gives the whole variable domain EAGVTQFPSHSVIEKGQTVTLRCDPISGHDNLYWYRRVMGKEIKFLLHFVKESKQDESGMPNNRFLAERTGGTYSTLKVQPAELEDSGVYFCASSPRLAGDTQYFGPGTRLTVL.

This clone has a single count. CDR3 nucleotides: TGTGCCAGCAGCTTAGGGCTAGCAGAGATCCAAGAGACCCAGTACTTC. It yields the protein CASSLGLAEIQETQYF. The genes are TRBV7-9 and TRBJ2-5, with a possible D match to TRBD2 (5 bases). This CDR3 comprises 16 residues. V was trimmed by 1 base and J by 1 base, leaving 13 bases between them. CDR1 SEHNR and CDR2 FQNEAQ come from the germline V gene (reference sequence).

The CDR3 region is CSVAPPGTRIETQYF. The CDR3 DNA is TGCAGCGTAGCCCCCCCCGGGACCAGGATCGAGACCCAGTACTTC. The chain has TRBV29-1 and TRBJ2-7; D tentatively fits TRBD1 or TRBD2 (5 bases each). The J call may be incorrect, as the DNA end agrees better with TRBJ2-5. Germline V gives CDR1 SQVTM, CDR2 ANQGSEA. CDR3 size: 15 residues.